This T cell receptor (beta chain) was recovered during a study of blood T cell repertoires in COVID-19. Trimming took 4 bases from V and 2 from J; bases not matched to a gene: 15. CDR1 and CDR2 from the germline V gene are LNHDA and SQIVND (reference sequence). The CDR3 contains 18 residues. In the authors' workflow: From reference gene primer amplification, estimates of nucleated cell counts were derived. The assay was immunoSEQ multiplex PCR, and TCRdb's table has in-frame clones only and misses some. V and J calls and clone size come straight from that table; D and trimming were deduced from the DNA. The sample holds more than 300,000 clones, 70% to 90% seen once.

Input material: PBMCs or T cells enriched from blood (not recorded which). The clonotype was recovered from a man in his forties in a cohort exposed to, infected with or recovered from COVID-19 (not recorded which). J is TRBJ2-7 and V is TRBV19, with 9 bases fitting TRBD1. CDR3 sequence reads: CASSKQSLQGAKPYEQYF. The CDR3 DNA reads TGTGCCAGTAGTAAACAATCCCTACAGGGGGCTAAACCCTACGAGCAGTACTTC.